The 15 T cell receptor beta chains presented below share a single source sample, sequenced in a study of blood T cell repertoires in COVID-19. The table came from immunoSEQ multiplex PCR; TCRdb's copy has only in-frame clones and leaves some out. The repertoire has about 300,000 clones, approximately 91% of them found once; the top ten carry almost 9.5%. The sequencing input was peripheral blood. Receptors originate from a man in his late teens or twenties with active or convalescent COVID-19.

This rearrangement joins TRBV15 to TRBJ2-3, with 7 nucleotides matching TRBD1. The germline V gene has CDR1 LNHNV and CDR2 YYDKDF (reference sequence). There are 13 residues in the CDR3. V lost 0 bases, J lost 10 bases, and 4 bases stayed unmatched. The CDR3 DNA is TGTGCCACCAGCAGAGATGAGGGGGCCGCGCAGTATTTT. This codes for CATSRDEGAAQYF.

CDR3 region: CASSPREGSEKLFF. CDR3 bases: TGTGCCAGCAGCCCCCGGGAGGGAAGTGAAAAACTGTTTTTT. The V call is TRBV7-7, the J call TRBJ1-4; no clear D gene. From germline, CDR1 is SSHAT and CDR2 FNYEAQ (reference sequence). The V and J ends lost 5 bases and 7 bases respectively, with 14 bases between them. The CDR3 has 14 residues.

The CDR3: CASSARGLEGIYQPQHF. The DNA for the CDR3 is TGTGCCAGTAGTGCCAGGGGGCTGGAGGGTATTTATCAGCCCCAGCATTTT. The chain is built from TRBV19 and TRBJ1-5, with 8 bases fitting TRBD1. The CDR3 sequence is 17 residues long. Trimming cost V 5 bases and J 5 bases; bases outside gene matches: 14. Germline V gives CDR1 LNHDA, CDR2 SQIVND (reference sequence).

CDR3: CASSYPSRGQFF. CDR3 nucleotides: TGTGCCAGCAGTTATCCCTCCCGAGGGCAGTTCTTC. The gene calls are TRBV6-5 and TRBJ2-1; no firm D call. V gave up 3 bases and J gave up 12 bases, with 12 bases separating them. The CDR3 spans 12 residues. CDR1 and CDR2 (germline): MNHEY, SVGAGI.

The chain links TRBV5-4 to TRBJ1-4; 8 bases are shared with TRBD1. There are 14 residues in the CDR3. With 4 bases clipped from V and 2 bases from J, the junction kept 1 base outside the gene matches. Germline lookup yields CDR1 SGHNT and CDR2 YYREEE (reference sequence). The CDR3 loop reads CASSRQGTNEKLFF. The CDR3 bases are TGTGCCAGCAGCCGACAGGGGACTAATGAAAAACTGTTTTTT. Full variable domain (outside the CDR3, taken from reference TRBV5-4 and TRBJ1-4): ETGVTQSPTHLIKTRGQQVTLRCSSQSGHNTVSWYQQALGQGPQFIFQYYREEENGRGNFPPRFSGLQFPNYSSELNVNALELDDSALYLCASSRQGTNEKLFFGSGTQLSVL.

V gene TRBV4-1 combines with J gene TRBJ1-1, with a possible D match to TRBD1 (6 bases). Trimming removed 2 bases from V and 3 bases from J, with 10 bases in between. CDR3 length equals 14 residues. Germline CDR1 MGHRA, CDR2 YSYEKL. Here the CDR3 DNA reads TGCGCCAGCAGCCAACTGGACAGCTACACTGAAGCTTTCTTT. It specifies CASSQLDSYTEAFF.

This rearrangement joins TRBV3-1 (or the pseudogene TRBV3-2) to TRBJ2-7; 10 bases are a match to TRBD2. J gave up 2 bases and V 0 bases, and 4 bases lay outside the gene matches. There are 16 residues in the CDR3. Germline CDR1 is LGHDT and CDR2 is YNNKEL (reference sequence). This chain's CDR3 is CASSQDGAGGPYEQYF. For the CDR3, the DNA is TGTGCCAGCAGCCAAGACGGAGCGGGGGGGCCCTACGAGCAGTACTTC.

The CDR3 DNA is TGTGCCAGGCTGCGGGACAGGGGCGGCTACACCTTC. It codes for CARLRDRGGYTF. The chain links TRBV2 to TRBJ1-2; 10 nucleotides align to TRBD1. Germline CDR1 and CDR2: SNHLY and FYNNEI. Unmatched junction bases numbered 6, after V lost 9 bases and J lost 8 bases. This CDR3 is 12 amino acids long.

V gene TRBV19 combines with J gene TRBJ1-2, with a possible D match to TRBD1 (5 bases). Germline CDR1 is LNHDA and CDR2 is SQIVND (reference sequence). Trimming removed 6 bases at V and 4 bases at J, with 15 bases between. The CDR3 length is 14 residues. The CDR3 protein is CASRRRGGTYGYTF. CDR3 nucleotides: TGTGCCAGTAGGAGACGGGGGGGGACCTATGGCTACACCTTC.

V usage is TRBV5-4 and J usage is TRBJ2-5, with 9 bases identical to TRBD2. CDR1 is SGHNT and CDR2 is YYREEE in the germline V gene (reference sequence). The V and J ends lost 0 bases and 0 bases, in that order; junction bases with no gene match: 3. The CDR3 loop spans 16 amino acids. CDR3 loop: CASSLGLAEDQETQYF. CDR3 in DNA: TGTGCCAGCAGCTTGGGACTAGCGGAGGACCAAGAGACCCAGTACTTC.

The CDR3 is CASSESRGNYGYTF. CDR3 nucleotides: TGCGCCAGCAGTGAGTCACGGGGGAACTATGGCTACACCTTC. V usage is TRBV10-2 and J usage is TRBJ1-2; TRBD1 might be the D (5 bases). In germline, CDR1 is WSHSY, CDR2 SAAADI. The CDR3 contains 14 residues. The V and J ends lost 0 bases and 2 bases respectively, with 7 bases between them.

The chain joins TRBV19 to TRBJ2-3; TRBD1 aligns across 8 bases. The trim removed 7 bases at V and 5 bases at J, leaving 11 bases unmatched. The CDR3 length is 15 residues. The germline CDR1 and CDR2 sequences are LNHDA and SQIVND (reference sequence). The CDR3 sequence: CASTSTGAGRDTQYF. The CDR3 DNA follows: TGTGCCAGTACCTCGACAGGGGCTGGGAGAGATACGCAGTATTTT.

V and J are TRBV13 and TRBJ2-5; 8 nucleotides line up with TRBD2. Germline lookup yields CDR1 PRHDT and CDR2 FYEKMQ (reference sequence). V lost 6 bases to trimming and J lost 4 bases; unmatched junction nucleotides: 13. CDR3 length: 16 residues. The CDR3 here is CASSQTGTSNRETQYF. DNA of the CDR3: TGTGCCAGCAGTCAGACCGGGACTAGTAATCGAGAGACCCAGTACTTC.

J is TRBJ1-5 and V is TRBV19; TRBD1 agrees at 9 bases. CDR1 is LNHDA, CDR2 SQIVND, per germline (reference sequence). Trimming at V came to 3 bases and at J to 3 bases, leaving 3 bases not matched to a gene. The CDR3 is 15 amino acids. The CDR3 nucleotides read TGTGCCAGTAGTATTGGGGACAGGGCCAATCAGCCCCAGCATTTT. Protein: CASSIGDRANQPQHF.

The rearrangement joins TRBV20-1 to TRBJ2-3; 7 positions match TRBD2. The CDR3 consists of 16 residues. Unmatched junction bases numbered 11, after V lost 3 bases and J lost 2 bases. Looked up from germline, CDR1 is DFQATT and CDR2 is SNEGSKA (reference sequence). In DNA, the CDR3 is TGCAGTGCTAGTCTGAGCCCCGGGGGGTACACAGATACGCAGTATTTT. Its translation is CSASLSPGGYTDTQYF.